This note documents a single TCR beta chain sequence. The antigen remains unidentified. This table comes from immunoSEQ multiplex PCR, and its TCRdb copy is limited to in-frame clones, with some not included. The sample records 55,000 to 70,000 clones, under 85% being singletons. This specimen comes from a study of OX40 agonist ivuxolimab in advanced cancers. Study-wide context: Allowance was made for prior anti-PD-1, anti-PD-L1 or anti-CTLA-4 therapy, and about 40% had some.

Findings of the study overall: Clones of CD4+ and CD8+ blood T cells grew by week 6 at doses of 0.1 to 3.0 mg/kg.

Cycle 7 day 1, cycle 4 day 1, and baseline were the timepoints at which blood was sampled. V lost 6 bases, J lost 1 base, and 11 bases lay in between. CDR3 size: 13 residues. Germline V lookup: CDR1 SGHRS, CDR2 YFSETQ. This sequence was found in an adult with an advanced solid tumor such as melanoma, head and neck, liver or kidney cancer. The starting material was CD4+ or CD8+ T cells sorted from blood, obtained in a trial of the OX40 agonist ivuxolimab. The chain couples TRBV5-1 to TRBJ2-7; the D gene is possibly TRBD2 (5 bases). The chain's CDR3 is CASKTTASYEQYF. DNA for the CDR3: TGCGCCAGCAAGACTACAGCTTCCTACGAGCAGTACTTC.